Below, 2 T cell receptor beta chains from the same sample are listed, as sequenced in a study of blood T cell repertoires in COVID-19. Using immunoSEQ multiplex PCR, the repertoire was profiled, and TCRdb retains in-frame clones only, with some absent. Of around 94,000 clones in the sample, about 88% were seen once. Sequences were obtained from peripheral blood. Receptors were obtained from a man aged 50 to 60 with active or convalescent COVID-19.

The rearrangement uses TRBV5-6 and TRBJ2-3, with D hard to call. V lost 2 bases and J lost 4, with 5 bases in between. Germline V gene lookup returns CDR1 SGHDT and CDR2 YYEEEE. CDR3 length: 12 residues. This chain's CDR3 is CASSFSSDTQYF. In DNA form, the CDR3 reads TGTGCCAGCAGCTTTAGTTCAGATACGCAGTATTTT.

V usage is TRBV5-1 and J usage is TRBJ2-2, with TRBD1 matching over 8 bases. The V gene's germline CDR1 is SGHRS and CDR2 YFSETQ. The J segment lost 6 bases and the V segment lost 3 bases, leaving 7 bases of the junction unmatched. This CDR3 spans 15 amino acids. This CDR3 reads CASSSQGAEAGELFF. CDR3 sequence (DNA): TGCGCCAGCAGCTCCCAGGGGGCGGAGGCCGGGGAGCTGTTTTTT.